The entry below describes one TCR beta chain. Its cognate antigen is unknown. The sample belongs to a study of OX40 agonist ivuxolimab in advanced cancers. As for the study in general: It was permissible to have had prior anti-PD-1, anti-PD-L1 or anti-CTLA-4 therapy, and over 35% had some.

Germline V CDR1 and CDR2: MNHGY, SVAAGI. V lost 10 bases to trimming and J lost 5 bases, with 20 bases between them. CDR3 length equals 15 residues. Findings of the study overall: At doses 0.1 to 3.0 mg/kg, CD4+ and CD8+ clones expanded. The investigators did not determine what antigen specificity the expanded peripheral T cells had.

Clones were sequenced by immunoSEQ multiplex PCR, and TCRdb holds only the in-frame ones, with some missing. The table has nearly 110,000 clones, about nine tenths seen once; the top ten hold around 0.48%. This sequence joins TRBV6-9 and TRBJ1-4; D is perhaps TRBD1 (6 bases). This sequence originates from an adult with an advanced solid tumor such as melanoma, head and neck, liver or kidney cancer. The sequencing used CD4+ or CD8+ T cells sorted from blood, collected in a trial of the OX40 agonist ivuxolimab. The CDR3 is CAIRGSQGSNEKLFF. CDR3 nucleotide sequence: TGTGCCATTAGGGGGAGTCAGGGCTCAAATGAAAAACTGTTTTTT.